The 9 T cell receptor beta chains reported below all come from one sample, sequenced in a study of OX40 agonist ivuxolimab in advanced cancers. The protocol was immunoSEQ multiplex PCR, while the TCRdb copy is restricted to in-frame clones and leaves out a portion. This sample carries fewer than 90,000 clones, nearly 90% of them seen once, and the ten largest clones take approximately 0.19%. The sequenced sample was CD4+ or CD8+ T cells sorted from blood, obtained in a trial of the OX40 agonist ivuxolimab. The receptors here all came from an adult with an advanced solid tumor such as melanoma, head and neck, liver or kidney cancer.

The chain joins TRBV5-1 to TRBJ2-5, with 10 bases aligning to TRBD1. The ends lost 7 bases at V and 5 bases at J; junction bases unmatched: 8. There are 14 residues in the CDR3. The germline gives CDR1 SGHRS, CDR2 YFSETQ. The CDR3 DNA follows: TGCGCCAGCGGGACAGGGGATGTAGGGGAGACCCAGTACTTC. Protein sequence: CASGTGDVGETQYF.

The chain has TRBV5-1 and TRBJ2-6; the D is unclear. CDR1 and CDR2 from the germline V gene are SGHRS and YFSETQ. V lost 3 bases, J lost 0 bases, and 13 bases lay in between. The CDR3 contains 17 residues. For the CDR3, the DNA is TGCGCCAGCAGCTGGGGTCACCCGAGCTCTGGGGCCAACGTCCTGACTTTC. Translating gives CASSWGHPSSGANVLTF.

The rearrangement uses TRBV5-5 and TRBJ2-2, with D unresolved. V lost 2 bases and J lost 4, with 9 bases in between. The CDR3 totals 14 residues. Looked up from germline, CDR1 is SGHKS and CDR2 is YYEKEE (reference sequence). The CDR3 nucleotides are TGTGCCAGCAGCTTTTGGATCGGCACCGGGGAGCTGTTTTTT. Amino acid sequence: CASSFWIGTGELFF.

This clone was recorded only once. The J gene is TRBJ2-7, the V gene TRBV11-2; the D gene is possibly TRBD1 (5 bases). This CDR3 has 14 residues. Germline CDR1 reads SGHAT; CDR2 reads FQNNGV. The V end lost 0 bases, the J end lost 6 bases, and 12 bases lay between the germline ends. The CDR3 coding sequence is TGTGCCAGCAGCTTAGACAGGGTCTATGCCGAGCAGTACGTC. This encodes CASSLDRVYAEQYV.

This chain uses TRBV5-1 with TRBJ1-3, with TRBD1 as a possible D gene (6 bases). Germline V lookup: CDR1 SGHRS, CDR2 YFSETQ. This CDR3 contains 13 residues. V lost 9 bases to trimming and J lost 0 bases, with 10 bases between them. The CDR3 DNA follows: TGCGCCACCGCGGACAGCTCTGGAAACACCATATATTTT. Amino acid sequence: CATADSSGNTIYF. The complete variable domain, with remaining parts taken from reference TRBV5-1 and TRBJ1-3, reads KAGVTQTPRYLIKTRGQQVTLSCSPISGHRSVSWYQQTPGQGLQFLFEYFSETQRNKGNFPGRFSGRQFSNSRSEMNVSTLELGDSALYLCATADSSGNTIYFGEGSWLTVV.

The chain links TRBV5-1 to TRBJ1-4; D call uncertain. The CDR3 sequence is 15 residues long. V shed 0 bases and J shed 5 bases, with 11 bases lying between them. Germline CDR1 SGHRS, CDR2 YFSETQ. The CDR3 DNA reads TGCGCCAGCAGCTTGGAAGGCAGGCGGAATGAAAAACTGTTTTTT. Residues: CASSLEGRRNEKLFF.

V gene TRBV7-2 combines with J gene TRBJ2-7; 7 positions agree with TRBD2. Germline-derived CDR1 and CDR2 are SGHTA and FQGNSA. The V segment lost 5 bases and the J segment 2 bases; nucleotides outside the gene matches: 6. There are 14 residues in the CDR3. CDR3 coding DNA: TGTGCCAGCAGCAACAGGCGGGGGACCTACGAGCAGTACTTC. Translating it yields CASSNRRGTYEQYF.

This chain uses TRBV4-1 with TRBJ1-3; no clear D gene. The CDR3 totals 12 residues. Germline V gene sequence: CDR1 MGHRA, CDR2 YSYEKL. The V end was cut by 0 bases, the J end by 8 bases, with 5 bases between. As DNA, the CDR3 is TGCGCCAGCAGCCAAGATTCGGACACCATATATTTT. As protein: CASSQDSDTIYF.

The chain is built from TRBV18 and TRBJ2-1; TRBD2 aligns across 7 bases. Germline V gene lookup returns CDR1 KGHSH and CDR2 LQKENI. The CDR3 is 15 residues long. J was trimmed by 14 bases and V by 6 bases; bases with no gene match: 19. CDR3 nucleotide sequence: TGTGCCAGCTCGTCACCGGGCCATGCGTCGGGGGGAGAGTTCTTC. Protein product: CASSSPGHASGGEFF.